A selection of T cell receptor beta chains follows, all from one sample in a study of blood T cell repertoires in COVID-19. Sequenced by immunoSEQ multiplex PCR; TCRdb stores in-frame clones only, minus some. The repertoire holds 87,000 or so clones, with 75% to 90% as singletons. Sample: peripheral blood. These TCRs come from an elderly woman with active or convalescent COVID-19. The CDR3 runs from the conserved cysteine through the conserved F or W. The order of the fields is CDR3 protein, CDR3 DNA, D gene, clone size, V gene, J gene. D genes are given only for firm matches. Not all rows give a size; the values are once, few, many and, for expanded clones, a class.

CDR3: CAWTPQNRADTQYF; DNA: TGTGCCTGGACCCCCCAGAATCGGGCAGATACGCAGTATTTT; D: .; size: .; V: TRBV30; J: TRBJ2-3
CDR3: CASSFRTGTNLHQPQHF; DNA: TGTGCCAGCAGCTTCAGGACAGGGACGAATCTTCATCAGCCCCAGCATTTT; D: TRBD1; size: once; V: TRBV5-6; J: TRBJ1-5
CDR3: CASSDRNIGYTF; DNA: TGTGCCAGCAGCGACAGGAATATAGGCTACACCTTC; D: .; size: .; V: TRBV6-6; J: TRBJ1-2
CDR3: CASSQDLGRGDEKLFF; DNA: TGTGCCAGCAGCCAAGATTTAGGACGGGGGGATGAAAAACTGTTTTTT; D: .; size: .; V: TRBV3-1/TRBV3-2; J: TRBJ1-4
CDR3: CASSLRGTSQETQYF; DNA: TGCGCCAGCAGCTTAAGGGGGACTAGCCAAGAGACCCAGTACTTC; D: TRBD2; size: .; V: TRBV5-1; J: TRBJ2-5
CDR3: CAIHTSSYNSPLHF; DNA: TGTGCCATCCACACTAGCTCCTATAATTCACCCCTCCACTTT; D: .; size: few; V: TRBV28; J: TRBJ1-6
CDR3: CASSQETRLNEKLFF; DNA: TGCGCCAGCAGCCAAGAAACCAGGTTGAATGAAAAACTGTTTTTT; D: .; size: .; V: TRBV4-1; J: TRBJ1-4
CDR3: CASKGTEGPYEQYF; DNA: TGCGCCAGCAAAGGGACAGAGGGTCCCTACGAGCAGTACTTC; D: TRBD1; size: once; V: TRBV5-1; J: TRBJ2-7
CDR3: CASSLMISGRSSYNEQFF; DNA: TGCGCCAGCAGCTTGATGATTAGCGGGCGGAGCTCCTACAATGAGCAGTTCTTC; D: TRBD2; size: .; V: TRBV5-1; J: TRBJ2-1
CDR3: CASTFHLQGMETQYF; DNA: TGTGCCAGCACTTTTCATCTACAGGGAATGGAGACCCAGTACTTC; D: .; size: .; V: TRBV7-2; J: TRBJ2-5
CDR3: CASSVALTSGGPHTINSYNEQFF; DNA: TGTGCCAGCAGCGTAGCGCTTACTAGCGGGGGTCCCCATACTATTAACTCCTACAATGAGCAGTTCTTC; D: TRBD2; size: .; V: TRBV9; J: TRBJ2-1
CDR3: CASSLSGDREKLFF; DNA: TGTGCCAGCAGTTTATCAGGGGACCGTGAAAAACTGTTTTTT; D: .; size: .; V: TRBV28; J: TRBJ1-4
CDR3: CASSQDSKETQYF; DNA: TGTGCCAGCAGCCAAGATAGTAAGGAGACCCAGTACTTC; D: .; size: .; V: TRBV4-2; J: TRBJ2-5
CDR3: CASSQGSAEVDEQYF; DNA: TGTGCCAGCAGCCAGGGGTCCGCCGAGGTTGACGAGCAGTACTTC; D: .; size: .; V: TRBV27; J: TRBJ2-7
CDR3: CASSRTQPHNYGYTF; DNA: TGTGCCAGCAGCCGTACACAGCCCCACAACTATGGCTACACCTTC; D: .; size: .; V: TRBV9; J: TRBJ1-2
CDR3: CATSGDRGGEQYF; DNA: TGTGCCACCAGCGGGGACAGGGGCGGTGAGCAGTACTTC; D: TRBD1; size: .; V: TRBV15; J: TRBJ2-7
CDR3: CASSFSGVNTIYF; DNA: TGTGCCAGCAGCTTCTCAGGGGTGAACACCATATATTTT; D: .; size: few; V: TRBV5-6; J: TRBJ1-3
CDR3: CASSTRQGAHYGYTF; DNA: TGTGCCAGTAGTACGCGACAAGGGGCGCACTATGGCTACACCTTC; D: .; size: many; V: TRBV19; J: TRBJ1-2
CDR3: CASSQAPPRQHSNQPQHF; DNA: TGCGCCAGCAGCCAAGCCCCTCCCCGACAGCATAGCAATCAGCCCCAGCATTTT; D: .; size: .; V: TRBV4-1; J: TRBJ1-5
CDR3: CSVWGGSSTGELFF; DNA: TGCAGCGTTTGGGGGGGTAGCAGTACCGGGGAGCTGTTTTTT; D: TRBD2; size: few; V: TRBV29-1; J: TRBJ2-2
CDR3: CASSFGLAGEGKEQYF; DNA: TGTGCCAGCAGCTTCGGACTAGCGGGAGAGGGTAAGGAGCAGTACTTC; D: TRBD2; size: .; V: TRBV9; J: TRBJ2-7
CDR3: CASSLGQGVTGELFF; DNA: TGTGCCAGCAGCTTAGGACAGGGGGTGACCGGGGAGCTGTTTTTT; D: TRBD1; size: .; V: TRBV11-2; J: TRBJ2-2
CDR3: CASSLLTSTDTQYF; DNA: TGCGCCAGCAGCTTACTGACTAGCACAGATACGCAGTATTTT; D: .; size: .; V: TRBV5-1; J: TRBJ2-3
CDR3: CASSQDRGGGETQYF; DNA: TGCGCCAGCAGCCAAGATAGGGGAGGGGGAGAGACCCAGTACTTC; D: .; size: .; V: TRBV4-3; J: TRBJ2-5
CDR3: CATSRDRGGTEAFF; DNA: TGTGCCACCAGCAGAGATAGGGGAGGGACTGAAGCTTTCTTT; D: .; size: .; V: TRBV15; J: TRBJ1-1
CDR3: CASSLPENYGYTF; DNA: TGTGCCAGCAGCCTCCCGGAGAACTATGGCTACACCTTC; D: .; size: .; V: TRBV5-6; J: TRBJ1-2
CDR3: CASREEGTDTQYF; DNA: TGTGCCAGCAGGGAAGAGGGTACAGATACGCAGTATTTT; D: .; size: .; V: TRBV3-1/TRBV3-2; J: TRBJ2-3
CDR3: CASSYSLAADTQYF; DNA: TGTGCCAGCAGTTACTCACTAGCCGCAGATACGCAGTATTTT; D: .; size: .; V: TRBV6-5; J: TRBJ2-3
CDR3: CASSEQGQETQYF; DNA: TGTGCCAGCAGTGAACAGGGACAAGAGACCCAGTACTTC; D: .; size: few; V: TRBV2; J: TRBJ2-5
CDR3: CASKGWTGNTGELFF; DNA: TGCGCCAGCAAGGGATGGACAGGGAACACCGGGGAGCTGTTTTTT; D: TRBD1; size: .; V: TRBV5-1; J: TRBJ2-2
CDR3: CASSLRQGRDNEQFF; DNA: TGTGCCAGCAGCCTCCGACAGGGAAGGGACAATGAGCAGTTCTTC; D: TRBD1; size: .; V: TRBV7-3; J: TRBJ2-1
CDR3: CASREGPRAYEQYF; DNA: TGTGCCAGCAGGGAGGGACCTCGGGCCTACGAGCAGTACTTC; D: .; size: .; V: TRBV6-5; J: TRBJ2-7
CDR3: CASSVFGGTGQFF; DNA: TGTGCCAGCAGCGTCTTCGGCGGAACTGGGCAGTTCTTC; D: .; size: .; V: TRBV9; J: TRBJ2-1
CDR3: CASTNSGANVLTF; DNA: TGTGCCAGCACAAATTCTGGGGCCAACGTCCTGACTTTC; D: .; size: .; V: TRBV12-3/TRBV12-4; J: TRBJ2-6
CDR3: CAWNGGGNQPQHF; DNA: TGTGCCTGGAATGGCGGAGGCAATCAGCCCCAGCATTTT; D: .; size: .; V: TRBV30; J: TRBJ1-5
CDR3: CASSLSRGALEQYF; DNA: TGTGCCAGCAGCTTAAGCAGGGGAGCCCTCGAGCAGTACTTC; D: .; size: .; V: TRBV11-2; J: TRBJ2-7
CDR3: CASSLGGGAVETQYF; DNA: TGTGCCAGCAGCTTGGGAGGGGGGGCCGTGGAGACCCAGTACTTC; D: .; size: .; V: TRBV5-4; J: TRBJ2-5
CDR3: CATSYSEETQYF; DNA: TGTGCCACCTCTTATTCCGAGGAGACCCAGTACTTC; D: .; size: .; V: TRBV2; J: TRBJ2-5
CDR3: CASSPGTGVSTEAFF; DNA: TGTGCCAGCTCACCGGGGACAGGGGTTAGCACTGAAGCTTTCTTT; D: TRBD1; size: .; V: TRBV18; J: TRBJ1-1
CDR3: CASSQDKGRISNEKLFF; DNA: TGTGCCAGCAGCCAAGACAAGGGGCGGATTTCTAATGAAAAACTGTTTTTT; D: .; size: once; V: TRBV4-2; J: TRBJ1-4
CDR3: CASSDTSNQPQHF; DNA: TGTGCCAGTAGTGACACTAGCAATCAGCCCCAGCATTTT; D: .; size: .; V: TRBV19; J: TRBJ1-5
CDR3: CASSSPETDTQYF; DNA: TGTGCCAGCAGTTCCCCTGAGACAGATACGCAGTATTTT; D: .; size: few; V: TRBV28; J: TRBJ2-3
CDR3: CASSYGVSLVNYGYTF; DNA: TGTGCCAGCAGTTACGGAGTCAGCCTGGTTAACTATGGCTACACCTTC; D: .; size: .; V: TRBV6-6; J: TRBJ1-2
CDR3: CASSSRQAGGLNEQFF; DNA: TGTGCCAGCAGCTCGCGGCAAGCGGGAGGGCTGAATGAGCAGTTCTTC; D: TRBD2; size: .; V: TRBV7-2; J: TRBJ2-1
CDR3: CASSPGQGTQETQYF; DNA: TGTGCCAGCAGCCCGGGACAAGGGACCCAAGAGACCCAGTACTTC; D: .; size: .; V: TRBV4-2; J: TRBJ2-5
CDR3: CAIRMTSGASYNEQFF; DNA: TGTGCCATCAGGATGACTAGCGGGGCCTCCTACAATGAGCAGTTCTTC; D: TRBD2; size: .; V: TRBV10-3; J: TRBJ2-1
CDR3: CASRPTGIVDQPQHF; DNA: TGTGCCAGCAGACCGACAGGGATTGTCGATCAGCCCCAGCATTTT; D: TRBD1; size: .; V: TRBV6-5; J: TRBJ1-5
CDR3: CASSLTSTGGRNGYTF; DNA: TGCGCCAGCAGCCTCACCTCTACAGGGGGCAGGAATGGCTACACCTTC; D: TRBD1; size: .; V: TRBV5-1; J: TRBJ1-2
CDR3: CSVRPGADTQYF; DNA: TGCAGCGTTAGACCGGGAGCAGATACGCAGTATTTT; D: .; size: .; V: TRBV29-1; J: TRBJ2-3
CDR3: CASSALGATGELFF; DNA: TGTGCCAGCAGCGCCTTGGGGGCCACCGGGGAGCTGTTTTTT; D: .; size: few; V: TRBV11-3; J: TRBJ2-2
CDR3: CASSQVYGYEQYF; DNA: TGTGCCAGCAGCCAAGTATACGGCTACGAGCAGTACTTC; D: .; size: .; V: TRBV3-1/TRBV3-2; J: TRBJ2-7
CDR3: CASSGQGFYGYTF; DNA: TGTGCCAGCAGCGGACAGGGATTCTATGGCTACACCTTC; D: TRBD1; size: .; V: TRBV12-3/TRBV12-4; J: TRBJ1-2
CDR3: CASSPDVAGGSTDTQYF; DNA: TGCGCCAGCAGCCCCGACGTAGCGGGGGGGAGCACAGATACGCAGTATTTT; D: TRBD2; size: .; V: TRBV5-1; J: TRBJ2-3
CDR3: CASSQDSRTGGYNEQFF; DNA: TGTGCCAGCAGCCAAGACTCTAGGACAGGGGGCTACAATGAGCAGTTCTTC; D: TRBD1; size: once; V: TRBV3-1/TRBV3-2; J: TRBJ2-1
CDR3: CASSYTSGGAAEQFF; DNA: TGCGCCAGCAGCTATACTAGCGGGGGGGCCGCTGAGCAGTTCTTC; D: TRBD2; size: once; V: TRBV5-1; J: TRBJ2-1
CDR3: CASSAGLLTSGANVLTF; DNA: TGTGCCAGCAGTGCGGGACTACTGACGTCTGGGGCCAACGTCCTGACTTTC; D: TRBD2; size: few; V: TRBV27; J: TRBJ2-6
CDR3: CASSYSERGGELFF; DNA: TGTGCCAGCAGTTACTCGGAGCGGGGCGGGGAGCTGTTTTTT; D: TRBD2; size: .; V: TRBV6-2/TRBV6-3; J: TRBJ2-2
CDR3: CASKGTPQVGNQPQHF; DNA: TGTGCCAGTAAGGGGACACCTCAGGTAGGGAATCAGCCCCAGCATTTT; D: .; size: .; V: TRBV19; J: TRBJ1-5